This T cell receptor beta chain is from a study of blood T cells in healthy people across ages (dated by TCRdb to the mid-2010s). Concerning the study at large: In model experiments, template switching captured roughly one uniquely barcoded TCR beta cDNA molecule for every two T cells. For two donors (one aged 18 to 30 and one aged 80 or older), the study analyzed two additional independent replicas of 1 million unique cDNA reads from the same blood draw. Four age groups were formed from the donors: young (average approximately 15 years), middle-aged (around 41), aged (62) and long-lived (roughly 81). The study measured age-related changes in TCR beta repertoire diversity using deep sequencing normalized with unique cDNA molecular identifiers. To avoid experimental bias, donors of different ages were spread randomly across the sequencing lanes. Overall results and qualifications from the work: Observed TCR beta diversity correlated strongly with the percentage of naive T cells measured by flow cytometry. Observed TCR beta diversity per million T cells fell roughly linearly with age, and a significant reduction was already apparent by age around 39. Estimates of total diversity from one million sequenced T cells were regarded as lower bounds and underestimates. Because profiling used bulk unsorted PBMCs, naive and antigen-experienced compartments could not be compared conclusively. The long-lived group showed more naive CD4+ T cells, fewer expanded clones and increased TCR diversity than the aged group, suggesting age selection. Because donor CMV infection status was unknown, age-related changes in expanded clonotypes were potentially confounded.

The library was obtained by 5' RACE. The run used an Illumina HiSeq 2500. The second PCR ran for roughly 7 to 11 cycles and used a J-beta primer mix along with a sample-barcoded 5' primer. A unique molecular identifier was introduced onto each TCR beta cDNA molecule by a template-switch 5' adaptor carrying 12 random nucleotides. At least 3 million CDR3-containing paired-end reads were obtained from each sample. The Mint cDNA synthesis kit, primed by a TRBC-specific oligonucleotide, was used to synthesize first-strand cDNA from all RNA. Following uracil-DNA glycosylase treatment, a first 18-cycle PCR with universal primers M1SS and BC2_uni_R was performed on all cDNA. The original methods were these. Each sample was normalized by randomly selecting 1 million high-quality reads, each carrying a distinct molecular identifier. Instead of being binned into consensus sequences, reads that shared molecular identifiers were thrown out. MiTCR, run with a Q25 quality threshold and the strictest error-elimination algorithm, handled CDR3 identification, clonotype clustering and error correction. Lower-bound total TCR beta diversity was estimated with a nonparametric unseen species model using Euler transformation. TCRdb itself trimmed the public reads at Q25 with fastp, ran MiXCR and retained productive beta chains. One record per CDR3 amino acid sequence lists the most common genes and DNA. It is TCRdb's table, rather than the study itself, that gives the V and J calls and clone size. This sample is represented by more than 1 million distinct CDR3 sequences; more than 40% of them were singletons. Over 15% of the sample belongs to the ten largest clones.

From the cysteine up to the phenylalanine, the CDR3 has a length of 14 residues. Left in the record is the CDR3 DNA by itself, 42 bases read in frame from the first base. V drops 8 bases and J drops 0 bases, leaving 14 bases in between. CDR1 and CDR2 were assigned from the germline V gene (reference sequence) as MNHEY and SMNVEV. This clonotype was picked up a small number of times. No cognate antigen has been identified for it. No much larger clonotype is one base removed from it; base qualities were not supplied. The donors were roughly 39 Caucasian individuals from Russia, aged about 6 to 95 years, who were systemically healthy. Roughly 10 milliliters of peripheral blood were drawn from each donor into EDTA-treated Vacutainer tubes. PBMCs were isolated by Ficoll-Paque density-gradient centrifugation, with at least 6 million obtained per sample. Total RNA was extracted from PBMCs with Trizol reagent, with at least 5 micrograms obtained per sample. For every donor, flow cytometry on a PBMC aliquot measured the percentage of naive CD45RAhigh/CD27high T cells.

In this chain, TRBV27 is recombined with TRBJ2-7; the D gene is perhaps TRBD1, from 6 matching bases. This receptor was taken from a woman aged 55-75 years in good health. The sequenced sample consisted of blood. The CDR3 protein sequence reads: CASGKGDGSYEQYF. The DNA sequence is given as TGTGCCAGCGGTAAGGGGGACGGCTCCTACGAGCAGTACTTC.